A selection of T cell receptor beta chains follows, all from one sample in a study of radiotherapy plus CTLA-4 blockade in lung cancer. Profiling relied on immunoSEQ multiplex PCR, and the TCRdb table lists in-frame clones only, not all of them. Of 53,000 or so clones in the sample, approximately 86% were seen once. The input for sequencing was peripheral blood, taken from a patient treated with radiotherapy plus ipilimumab. The receptors derive from a human donor with non-small cell lung cancer that progressed on radiotherapy plus ipilimumab. Some clones in this sample may be carry-over from other donors' samples. Both conserved end residues are part of each CDR3. Size values are once, few and many counts, or a class for expanded clones, and some rows have none.

size | J | V | length | CDR3
- | TRBJ2-3 | TRBV10-3 | 14 | CAISDREGTDTQYF
- | TRBJ2-7 | TRBV7-2 | 15 | CASRKRTGSPHEQYF
few | TRBJ2-1 | TRBV12-2 | 12 | CASSSMGGEQFF
- | TRBJ1-2 | TRBV7-9 | 17 | CASSLDTGSVLNYGYTF
- | TRBJ1-2 | TRBV10-3 | 12 | CAISEGGYGYTF
once | TRBJ1-2 | TRBV30 | 14 | CAWSSGQGRYGYTF
- | TRBJ2-1 | TRBV15 | 16 | CATRSNRDSRSGEQFF
once | TRBJ1-5 | TRBV28 | 14 | CASRGQLFNQPQHF
- | TRBJ1-2 | TRBV9 | 12 | CASSPGGGGYTF
- | TRBJ1-2 | TRBV7-2 | 16 | CASSQEGGYTNYGYTF
few | TRBJ2-7 | TRBV27 | 14 | CASSLLRGEYEQYF
- | TRBJ2-1 | TRBV11-2 | 14 | CASSETSGGYEQFF
- | TRBJ2-3 | TRBV4-1 | 17 | CASSQGRGQDPRDTQYF
few | TRBJ2-2 | TRBV25-1 | 17 | CASSEFARGGNTGELFF
- | TRBJ1-1 | TRBV19 | 18 | CASSIDPGQGGDITEAFF
once | TRBJ2-3 | TRBV18 | 14 | CASRPGGLTDTQYF
- | TRBJ2-5 | TRBV5-4 | 14 | CASRNPPHQETQYF
- | TRBJ2-5 | TRBV5-1 | 13 | CASSLGQGETQYF
- | TRBJ2-3 | TRBV5-1 | 14 | CASEPSGSEDTQYF
- | TRBJ2-1 | TRBV27 | 15 | CASSPQREGYNEQFF
- | TRBJ1-4 | TRBV25-1 | 16 | CASSDSLWGHNEKLFF
- | TRBJ2-3 | TRBV2 | 15 | CATALTGGLTDTQYF
- | TRBJ2-7 | TRBV4-3 | 20 | CASSQEVWLRTGVPTYEQYF
- | TRBJ1-1 | TRBV5-5 | 14 | CASSPHKGATEAFF
- | TRBJ1-3 | TRBV5-5 | 15 | CASSSDRGLGNTIYF
few | TRBJ2-5 | TRBV28 | 16 | CASSLIFGRARETQYF
- | TRBJ2-3 | TRBV28 | 16 | CASTRQGITSTDTQYF
- | TRBJ1-2 | TRBV5-1 | 16 | CASSLTPGQGLYGYTF
- | TRBJ1-2 | TRBV29-1 | 14 | CSVEVVSGNYGYTF
once | TRBJ1-3 | TRBV2 | 14 | CASKWRLDGNTIYF
- | TRBJ2-4 | TRBV5-1 | 17 | CASSLSVPLTAKNIQYF
- | TRBJ1-6 | TRBV10-3 | 16 | CAIRGQEGSYNSPLHF
- | TRBJ1-2 | TRBV7-2 | 12 | CAGRTVNYGYTF
- | TRBJ2-5 | TRBV9 | 13 | CASSAPGQARRYF
- | TRBJ2-1 | TRBV9 | 16 | CASSVDPSGSYNEQFF
once | TRBJ1-2 | TRBV7-9 | 13 | CASSWDSDYGYTF
- | TRBJ2-2 | TRBV5-1 | 15 | CASSLGGSNTGELFF
- | - | TRBV5-6 | 12 | CASSLFRAEQYF
- | TRBJ2-3 | TRBV5-1 | 13 | CACRGGRTDTQYF
- | TRBJ1-1 | TRBV5-4 | 18 | CASSLSWGVDRKNTEAFF
- | TRBJ1-1 | TRBV6-1 | 12 | CASRLRDSWAFF
- | TRBJ2-5 | TRBV19 | 15 | CASSGRGGGQETQYF
- | TRBJ2-7 | TRBV4-3 | 17 | CASSQEYAGGSTYEQYF
- | TRBJ1-2 | TRBV20-1 | 11 | CSARGGYGYTF
- | TRBJ1-1 | TRBV5-1 | 15 | CASGTGGGENTEAFF
- | TRBJ2-3 | TRBV10-1 | 15 | CASSVWGQGTDTQYF
- | TRBJ2-5 | TRBV28 | 18 | CASSYHPGLAGRGETQYF
once | TRBJ2-5 | TRBV7-8 | 13 | CASLGQQQETQYF